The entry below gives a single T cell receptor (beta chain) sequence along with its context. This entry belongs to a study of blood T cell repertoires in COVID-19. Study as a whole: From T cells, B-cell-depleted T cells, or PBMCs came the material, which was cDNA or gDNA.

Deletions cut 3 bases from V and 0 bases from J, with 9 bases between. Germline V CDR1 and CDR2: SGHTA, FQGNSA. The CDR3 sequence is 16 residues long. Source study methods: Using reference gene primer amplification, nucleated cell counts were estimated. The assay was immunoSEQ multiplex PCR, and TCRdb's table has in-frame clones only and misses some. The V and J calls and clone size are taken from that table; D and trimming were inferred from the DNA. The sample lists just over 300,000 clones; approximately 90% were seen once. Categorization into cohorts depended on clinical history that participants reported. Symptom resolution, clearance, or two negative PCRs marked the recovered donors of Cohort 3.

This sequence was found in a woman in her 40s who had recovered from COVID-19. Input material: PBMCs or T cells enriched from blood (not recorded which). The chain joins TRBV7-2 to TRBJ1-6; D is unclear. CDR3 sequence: CASSFYISSYNSPLHF. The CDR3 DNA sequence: TGTGCCAGCAGCTTTTATATTAGCTCCTATAATTCACCCCTCCACTTT.